Listed below are T cell receptor beta chains from one sample, sequenced in a study of blood T cells in healthy people across ages. TCRdb reprocessed the 5' RACE reads with MiXCR, giving one entry per CDR3 protein. The sample lists about 1.1 million distinct CDR3 sequences, 30% to 40% seen once, with over 10% in the top ten. The sequencing input was blood. The receptor set was obtained from a man aged 18 to 30 in good health. Each CDR3 is given with its conserved first and last residue. Each record gives: V gene, D gene, clone size, CDR3 length, J gene, CDR3 DNA, CDR3 protein. The D gene is left open where the match is weak. Rows may omit the clone size; those that give it use once, few, many or a size class.

v_gene: TRBV20-1; d_gene: TRBD1; abundance: few; len: 13; j_gene: TRBJ2-7; CDR3nt: TGCAGTGCTATTGGACAGGGGGCCTACGAGCAGTACTTC; CDR3aa: CSAIGQGAYEQYF
v_gene: TRBV20-1; d_gene: NA; abundance: NA; len: 15; j_gene: TRBJ2-3; CDR3nt: TGCAGTGCTAGAGAAGCCCTATTACGCACAGAGACGCAGTATTTT; CDR3aa: CSAREALLRTETQYF
v_gene: TRBV25-1; d_gene: NA; abundance: NA; len: 16; j_gene: TRBJ1-6; CDR3nt: TGTGCCAGCAGTGACCCCGAGTCAGGTGGAAATTCACCCCTCCACTTT; CDR3aa: CASSDPESGGNSPLHF
v_gene: TRBV3-1; d_gene: NA; abundance: NA; len: 15; j_gene: TRBJ1-1; CDR3nt: TGTGCCAGCAGCCAAGATATGACGCGAACTAGGGGAGCTTTCTTT; CDR3aa: CASSQDMTRTRGAFF
v_gene: TRBV20-1; d_gene: NA; abundance: NA; len: 15; j_gene: TRBJ2-1; CDR3nt: TGCAGTGCTAACGGACAGACTCTCGGACAAGAGACTCAGTTCTTC; CDR3aa: CSANGQTLGQETQFF
v_gene: TRBV5-1; d_gene: NA; abundance: NA; len: 16; j_gene: TRBJ1-3; CDR3nt: TGCGCCAGCAGCTTGGCCACTGGGCGAAATGGAAACACCATATATTTT; CDR3aa: CASSLATGRNGNTIYF
v_gene: TRBV4-3; d_gene: NA; abundance: few; len: 15; j_gene: TRBJ1-2; CDR3nt: TGCGCCAGCAGCCAAGTTGAGGGGGAACCATATGGCTACACCTTC; CDR3aa: CASSQVEGEPYGYTF
v_gene: TRBV10-3; d_gene: NA; abundance: NA; len: 14; j_gene: TRBJ1-1; CDR3nt: TGTGCCATCATGGGGGGCGAGTTCGTAACTGAAGCTTTCTTT; CDR3aa: CAIMGGEFVTEAFF
v_gene: TRBV7-2; d_gene: NA; abundance: NA; len: 14; j_gene: TRBJ1-1; CDR3nt: TGTGCCAGCAGCCACCTGGCCCAGAGGGCTGAAGCTTTCTTT; CDR3aa: CASSHLAQRAEAFF
v_gene: TRBV15; d_gene: NA; abundance: NA; len: 20; j_gene: TRBJ2-7; CDR3nt: TGTGCCACCAGCAGATCGGACCACCCATACGACAGCCACGACTCCTACGAGCAGTACTTC; CDR3aa: CATSRSDHPYDSHDSYEQYF
v_gene: TRBV12-3/TRBV12-4; d_gene: NA; abundance: once; len: 13; j_gene: TRBJ1-2; CDR3nt: TGTGCCAGCACCTCAGGATCTAACTATGGCTACACCTTC; CDR3aa: CASTSGSNYGYTF